These 14 T cell receptor beta chains were all obtained from the same sample, sequenced in a study of cytomegalovirus exposure and HLA in healthy donors. The PCR contained 60 Vbeta and 13 Jbeta primers. The repertoire was sequenced with immunoSEQ multiplex PCR; TCRdb's copy has only in-frame clones and lacks some. The table counts fewer than 150,000 clones; roughly 4% lies in the top ten. The sample was PBMCs. The receptors here all came from a man between 18 and 35 years old in good health and CMV-seronegative.

CDR3 nucleotides: TGCGCCAGCAGCCAAGACGAGGCGTCTGGGGCCAACGTCCTGACTTTC. Its protein is CASSQDEASGANVLTF. J is TRBJ2-6 and V is TRBV4-1; D is uncertain. Germline V CDR1 and CDR2: MGHRA, YSYEKL. This CDR3 contains 16 residues. Deletions cut 0 bases from V and 1 base from J, with 7 bases between.

The rearrangement uses TRBV5-1 and TRBJ2-5; no definite D call. The J call may be faulty, since TRBJ2-7 better matches the DNA end. Per germline, CDR1 SGHRS and CDR2 YFSETQ. This CDR3 comprises 13 residues. In DNA, the CDR3 is TGCGCCAGCAGAGGCGAGAGCGTCTACGAGCAGTACTTC. As protein: CASRGESVYEQYF.

The V gene is TRBV11-2, the J gene TRBJ2-2; D is unclear. CDR1 is SGHAT and CDR2 is FQNNGV in the germline V gene. The germline V and J ends were trimmed by 2 bases and 6 bases, with 10 bases remaining between them. The CDR3 consists of 14 residues. The CDR3 region has the DNA TGTGCCAGCAGCTTATTTCCCCCTCCCGGGGAGCTGTTTTTT. This gives the protein CASSLFPPPGELFF. Together with reference TRBV11-2 and TRBJ2-2, the CDR3 gives the full variable domain: EAGVAQSPRYKIIEKRQSVAFWCNPISGHATLYWYQQILGQGPKLLIQFQNNGVVDDSQLPKDRFSAERLKGVDSTLKIQPAKLEDSAVYLCASSLFPPPGELFFGEGSRLTVL.

This chain joins TRBV10-1 and TRBJ2-5, with D unclear. Germline V gene lookup returns CDR1 WNHNN and CDR2 SYGVQD (reference sequence). The CDR3 has 13 amino acids. Trimming shortened V by 4 bases and J by 5 bases, and 11 bases separated the two germline ends. The CDR3 sequence is CASSADPRETQYF. CDR3 sequence (DNA): TGCGCCAGCAGTGCGGATCCCAGGGAGACCCAGTACTTC.

The chain uses TRBV7-2 and TRBJ2-1; 7 nucleotides agree with TRBD2. The germline V gene encodes CDR1 SGHTA and CDR2 FQGNSA. The V segment lost 5 bases and the J segment 4 bases; nucleotides outside the gene matches: 8. This CDR3 has 15 amino acids. The CDR3 DNA reads as TGTGCCAGCAGCCTTGGGCTAGCGGATTACAATGAGCAGTTCTTC. Its protein product is CASSLGLADYNEQFF. The full variable domain, with the rest looked up from reference TRBV7-2 and TRBJ2-1, is GAGVSQSPSNKVTEKGKDVELRCDPISGHTALYWYRQSLGQGLEFLIYFQGNSAPDKSGLPSDRFSAERTGGSVSTLTIQRTQQEDSAVYLCASSLGLADYNEQFFGPGTRLTVL.

V usage is TRBV11-2 and J usage is TRBJ2-7, with TRBD1 as a possible D gene (6 bases). The length of the CDR3 is 14 residues. Trimming left V 5 bases short and J 3 bases short, with 14 bases between. Germline lookup yields CDR1 SGHAT and CDR2 FQNNGV. DNA of the CDR3: TGTGCCAGCAGCATCACTTCACAGGGCTACGAGCAGTACTTC. Translated, it gives CASSITSQGYEQYF.

This sequence joins TRBV5-6 and TRBJ1-2, with 9 nucleotides matching TRBD1. V lost 2 bases, J lost 2 bases, and 1 base stayed unmatched. Germline lookup yields CDR1 SGHDT and CDR2 YYEEEE. This CDR3 comprises 14 residues. The CDR3 sequence is CASSFGQGNYGYTF. CDR3 DNA sequence: TGTGCCAGCAGCTTCGGACAGGGGAACTATGGCTACACCTTC.

This CDR3 is CASSLPGQYSNQPQHF. In nucleotides, the CDR3 is TGTGCCAGCAGTTTACCGGGACAGTATAGCAATCAGCCCCAGCATTTT. The chain recombines TRBV28 with TRBJ1-5; 7 bases line up with TRBD1. The germline V gene has CDR1 MDHEN and CDR2 SYDVKM. Trimming took 2 bases from V and 0 from J; bases not matched to a gene: 4. This CDR3 is built from 16 residues. Full variable domain (outside the CDR3, taken from reference TRBV28 and TRBJ1-5): DVKVTQSSRYLVKRTGEKVFLECVQDMDHENMFWYRQDPGLGLRLIYFSYDVKMKEKGDIPEGYSVSREKKERFSLILESASTNQTSMYLCASSLPGQYSNQPQHFGDGTRLSIL.

In DNA form, the CDR3 reads TGTGCCAGCAGCCGACAGGATAGCAACACCGGGGAGCTGTTTTTT. Translation gives CASSRQDSNTGELFF. The chain carries TRBV6-1 and TRBJ2-2; a possible D gene is TRBD1 (6 bases). The CDR3 totals 15 residues. The germline CDR1 and CDR2 sequences are MNHNS and SASEGT. The ends were cut back, 6 bases at V and 2 bases at J, with 13 bases in the middle.

The chain links TRBV5-1 to TRBJ1-2; 7 nucleotides line up with TRBD1. With V trimmed by 3 bases and J by 4 bases, 3 bases remained unmatched. Per germline, CDR1 SGHRS and CDR2 YFSETQ. The CDR3 is 13 residues long. The CDR3 is CASSYYRGYGYTF. DNA for the CDR3: TGCGCCAGCAGCTACTACAGGGGCTATGGCTACACCTTC.

V and J are TRBV5-6 and TRBJ1-2, with TRBD1 matching 8 bases. The CDR3 sequence is 15 residues long. V gave up 2 bases and J gave up 2 bases; unmatched junction bases: 5. In germline, CDR1 is SGHDT, CDR2 YYEEEE. CDR3 sequence (DNA): TGTGCCAGCAGCTTCCCGGACAGGGAAAACTATGGCTACACCTTC. This codes for CASSFPDRENYGYTF. The variable domain in full, completed from reference TRBV5-6 and TRBJ1-2, reads DAGVTQSPTHLIKTRGQQVTLRCSPKSGHDTVSWYQQALGQGPQFIFQYYEEEERQRGNFPDRFSGHQFPNYSSELNVNALLLGDSALYLCASSFPDRENYGYTFGSGTRLTVV.

In DNA, the CDR3 is TGTGCCAGCAGCCCCTGGGGGCAGAACACTGAAGCTTTCTTT. Its translation: CASSPWGQNTEAFF. This chain links TRBV9 with TRBJ1-1; D might be TRBD1 (6 bases). V gave up 4 bases and J gave up 1 base, with 11 bases separating them. The germline V gene encodes CDR1 SGDLS and CDR2 YYNGEE. There are 14 residues in the CDR3.

The chain recombines TRBV4-1 with TRBJ1-6, with 7 bases aligning to TRBD1. This CDR3 contains 16 residues. The germline V gene encodes CDR1 MGHRA and CDR2 YSYEKL. Unmatched junction bases numbered 10, after V lost 3 bases and J lost 8 bases. The CDR3 spells CASSHRTTGAYSPLHF. DNA for the CDR3: TGCGCCAGCAGCCACCGTACTACAGGGGCCTATTCACCCCTCCACTTT.

V and J are TRBV7-2 and TRBJ1-1; no firm D call. This CDR3 has 14 residues. Looked up from germline, CDR1 is SGHTA and CDR2 is FQGNSA. Trimming removed 5 bases from V and 3 bases from J, with 13 bases in between. CDR3 in amino acids: CASSLTSMHTEAFF. The CDR3 DNA reads TGTGCCAGCAGCCTCACGTCTATGCACACTGAAGCTTTCTTT.